Listed here are 19 T cell receptor beta chains from one sample, sequenced in a study of cytomegalovirus exposure and HLA in healthy donors. Primers included in the PCR were 60 Vbeta and 13 Jbeta primers. Profiling relied on immunoSEQ multiplex PCR, and the TCRdb table lists in-frame clones only, not all of them. The sample has roughly 150,000 clones; 82% are singletons. Sequencing was carried out using PBMCs. These receptors all stem from a girl aged 10 to 17 in good health and CMV-seropositive.

The chain combines TRBV10-2 with TRBJ2-3, with D possibly TRBD1 on 6 matching bases. This CDR3 is built from 15 residues. V lost 11 bases to trimming and J lost 1 base, with 19 bases between them. The germline V gene encodes CDR1 WSHSY and CDR2 SAAADI. CDR3 coding DNA: TGCGCCCCCAGAGAGGGGGTGTCTCGCACAGATACGCAGTATTTT. It codes for CAPREGVSRTDTQYF.

The V gene is TRBV29-1, the J gene TRBJ2-1, with 9 bases matching TRBD1. The CDR3 contains 14 residues. Germline V gene data show CDR1 as SQVTM and CDR2 as ANQGSEA. After removal of 4 bases from V and 7 bases from J, the junction contained 8 bases not matched to a gene. The DNA for the CDR3 is TGCAGCGTTGCCCCGGGACAGGGTAGGAATGAGCAGTTCTTC. Its protein is CSVAPGQGRNEQFF.

The chain couples TRBV19 to TRBJ1-1; 10 bases are shared with TRBD1. The CDR3 extends over 15 amino acids. The V and J ends lost 3 bases and 6 bases, in that order; junction bases with no gene match: 7. CDR1 is LNHDA, CDR2 SQIVND, per germline (reference sequence). The CDR3 sequence: CASSIPRDRGPEAFF. CDR3 DNA sequence: TGTGCCAGTAGTATTCCCCGGGACAGGGGACCTGAAGCTTTCTTT.

This clone has only a few counts. V gene TRBV6-1 combines with J gene TRBJ2-7, with D maybe TRBD2 (5 bases). Trimming left V 5 bases short and J 1 base short, with 12 bases between. The CDR3 extends over 14 amino acids. Germline CDR1 reads MNHNS; CDR2 reads SASEGT. The CDR3 spells CASSFRGGSYEQYF. The CDR3 DNA reads TGTGCCAGCAGTTTCCGGGGTGGATCCTACGAGCAGTACTTC.

In nucleotides, the CDR3 is TGCGCCAGCAGCCTCCCAGAGGTCGAGCAGTACTTC. Amino acid sequence: CASSLPEVEQYF. J is TRBJ2-7 and V is TRBV4-1; D uncertain. The CDR3 runs to 12 residues. Trimming pared 4 bases from V and 6 bases from J, leaving 10 bases between. CDR1 is MGHRA, CDR2 YSYEKL, per germline.

In DNA form, the CDR3 reads TGTGCCAGCCGGGGGAGCTCCTACAATGAGCAGTTCTTC. As protein: CASRGSSYNEQFF. This chain links TRBV27 with TRBJ2-1; D may be TRBD2 (6 bases). CDR1 and CDR2 (germline): MNHEY, SMNVEV (reference sequence). V was cut by 8 bases and J by 0 bases, with 8 bases left in between. The CDR3 length is 13 residues.

V is TRBV4-2 and J is TRBJ2-1; no reliable D call. V dropped 1 base and J dropped 9 bases, with 10 bases sitting between them. Germline-derived CDR1 and CDR2 are LGHNA and YNFKEQ. The CDR3 runs to 13 residues. The DNA of the CDR3 is TGTGCCAGCAGCCAAGTAGGAGCGCCTGAGCAGTTCTTC. This gives the protein CASSQVGAPEQFF.

V usage is TRBV5-6 and J usage is TRBJ2-1; 10 bases map to TRBD2. V shed 2 bases, J shed 10 bases, and the junction held 0 bases outside the gene matches. CDR1 is SGHDT and CDR2 is YYEEEE in the germline V gene. The CDR3 is made up of 12 amino acids. CDR3 DNA sequence: TGTGCCAGCAGCTTTAGCGGGGGGGAGCAGTTCTTC. It translates to CASSFSGGEQFF.

The chain couples TRBV7-9 to TRBJ1-1, with D hard to call. V dropped 1 base and J dropped 3 bases, with 15 bases sitting between them. Germline V lookup: CDR1 SEHNR, CDR2 FQNEAQ (reference sequence). The CDR3 loop spans 16 amino acids. CDR3 in DNA: TGTGCCAGCAGCTTAGTAACTGGCGGCGGGGACACTGAAGCTTTCTTT. Amino acids: CASSLVTGGGDTEAFF.

The genes are TRBV5-1 and TRBJ2-5; D is perhaps TRBD1 (6 bases). This CDR3 contains 15 residues. V lost 0 bases to trimming and J lost 4 bases, with 13 bases between them. Germline V CDR1 and CDR2: SGHRS, YFSETQ. The CDR3: CASSLGFLGAETQYF. In DNA, the CDR3 is TGCGCCAGCAGCTTGGGCTTTTTGGGGGCAGAGACCCAGTACTTC.

The rearrangement joins TRBV6-5 to TRBJ2-7; TRBD1 matches at 9 bases. V shed 6 bases and J 0 bases; nucleotides not matched to a gene: 3. Germline CDR1 is MNHEY and CDR2 is SVGAGI. The CDR3 totals 14 residues. The CDR3 region has the DNA TGTGCCAGCAGCCGGGACAGGGCCTCCTACGAGCAGTACTTC. Translating it yields CASSRDRASYEQYF.

This chain uses TRBV2 with TRBJ1-2; D is unresolved. CDR3 length equals 16 residues. Trimming pared 3 bases from V and 6 bases from J, leaving 20 bases between. From germline, CDR1 is SNHLY and CDR2 FYNNEI. CDR3 nucleotides: TGTGCCAGCAGTGACGGGATTTCATACAGATTGGATGGCTACACCTTC. This codes for CASSDGISYRLDGYTF. Filled out from reference TRBV2 and TRBJ1-2, the complete variable domain reads EPEVTQTPSHQVTQMGQEVILRCVPISNHLYFYWYRQILGQKVEFLVSFYNNEISEKSEIFDDQFSVERPDGSNFTLKIRSTKLEDSAMYFCASSDGISYRLDGYTFGSGTRLTVV.

The chain combines TRBV9 with TRBJ2-5; TRBD2 matches 10 bases. The germline V gene encodes CDR1 SGDLS and CDR2 YYNGEE. This CDR3 comprises 15 residues. Unmatched junction bases numbered 6, after V lost 3 bases and J lost 4 bases. CDR3 in DNA: TGTGCCAGCAGCGCGCAAGCGGGGGGGATAGAGACCCAGTACTTC. Its protein product is CASSAQAGGIETQYF.

The rearrangement joins TRBV10-1 to TRBJ2-2; D gene uncertain. The CDR3 contains 13 residues. V lost 6 bases and J lost 4, with 9 bases in between. Germline CDR1 is WNHNN and CDR2 is SYGVQD (reference sequence). The CDR3 region has the DNA TGCGCCAGCAGCCTCACAGTCACCGGGGAGCTGTTTTTT. Its protein is CASSLTVTGELFF.

The gene calls are TRBV10-3 and TRBJ2-7; 7 nucleotides agree with TRBD2. J gave up 2 bases and V 2 bases, and 3 bases lay outside the gene matches. Germline loops: CDR1 ENHRY, CDR2 SYGVKD. The CDR3 sequence is 14 residues long. Here the CDR3 DNA reads TGTGCCATCAGTGAGGGCCTAGCGGCCTACGAGCAGTACTTC. Translation: CAISEGLAAYEQYF.

V and J are TRBV2 and TRBJ2-7; maybe TRBD2 (6 bases). CDR1 and CDR2 (germline): SNHLY, FYNNEI. Trimming took off 5 bases at V and 6 bases at J, with 17 bases between the two ends. The CDR3 extends over 14 amino acids. Written as DNA, the CDR3 is TGTGCCAGCAGTCGTCCCGGGACTTGGGCCGAGCAGTACTTC. Translating gives CASSRPGTWAEQYF. Based on the CDR3 plus reference TRBV2 and TRBJ2-7, the full variable domain is EPEVTQTPSHQVTQMGQEVILRCVPISNHLYFYWYRQILGQKVEFLVSFYNNEISEKSEIFDDQFSVERPDGSNFTLKIRSTKLEDSAMYFCASSRPGTWAEQYFGPGTRLTVT.

This clone turned up a few times. J is TRBJ1-1 and V is TRBV7-9; D is unclear. The CDR3 spans 12 residues. From germline, CDR1 is SEHNR and CDR2 FQNEAQ (reference sequence). The ends were cut back, 5 bases at V and 3 bases at J, with 7 bases in the middle. CDR3 loop: CASSQVDTEAFF. CDR3 nucleotide sequence: TGTGCCAGCAGCCAGGTTGACACTGAAGCTTTCTTT.

The V call is TRBV13, the J call TRBJ2-3; 14 bases fit TRBD2. V shed 1 base and J 3 bases; nucleotides not matched to a gene: 9. Germline CDR1 PRHDT, CDR2 FYEKMQ (reference sequence). This CDR3 contains 19 residues. The CDR3 DNA follows: TGTGCCAGCAGCTTAGACCCCCGACTAGCGGGGGGGCCGACAGATACGCAGTATTTT. It encodes CASSLDPRLAGGPTDTQYF.

The rearrangement uses TRBV27 and TRBJ1-1, with 7 bases fitting TRBD1. Trimming removed 4 bases from V and 3 bases from J; junction bases left unmatched: 8. The CDR3 covers 15 residues. Germline V gene lookup returns CDR1 MNHEY and CDR2 SMNVEV (reference sequence). This chain's CDR3 is CASSSYRGVYTEAFF. The CDR3, as DNA: TGTGCCAGCAGTTCGTACAGGGGTGTCTACACTGAAGCTTTCTTT.